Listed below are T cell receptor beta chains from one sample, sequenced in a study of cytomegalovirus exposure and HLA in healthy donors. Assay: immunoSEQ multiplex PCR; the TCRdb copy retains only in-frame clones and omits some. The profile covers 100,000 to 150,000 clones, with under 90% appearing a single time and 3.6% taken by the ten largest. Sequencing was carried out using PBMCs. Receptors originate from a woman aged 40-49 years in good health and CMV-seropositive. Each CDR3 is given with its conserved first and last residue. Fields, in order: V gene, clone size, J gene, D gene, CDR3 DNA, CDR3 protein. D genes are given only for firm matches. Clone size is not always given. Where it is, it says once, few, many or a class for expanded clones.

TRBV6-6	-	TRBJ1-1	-	TGTGCCAGCAGTTGGACAGAACTGAACACTGAAGCTTTCTTT	CASSWTELNTEAFF
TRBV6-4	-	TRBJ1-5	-	TGTGCCAGCAGTGTAGACAACAATCAGCCCCAGCATTTT	CASSVDNNQPQHF
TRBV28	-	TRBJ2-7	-	TGTGCCAGCAGTACCCCCGGCGGGGCCAAGGTCGGCGAGCAGTACTTC	CASSTPGGAKVGEQYF
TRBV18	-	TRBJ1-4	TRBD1	TGTGCCAGCTCGCTGGGACAGGGTGTTGAAAAACTGTTTTTT	CASSLGQGVEKLFF
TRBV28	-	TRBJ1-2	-	TGTGCCAGTAAAATAGACAGCCTCTATGGCTACACCTTC	CASKIDSLYGYTF
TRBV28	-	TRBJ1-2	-	TGTGCCAGCAGTTTATGGGTAGACTACACCTTC	CASSLWVDYTF
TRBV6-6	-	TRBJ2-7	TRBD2	TGTGCCAGCAGCTTTGGACTAGCGGGAGGGCCAGAAGAGCAGTACTTC	CASSFGLAGGPEEQYF
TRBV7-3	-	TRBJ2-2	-	TGTGCCAGCAGCTTACGATCAAGAGGCAACACCGGGGAGCTGTTTTTT	CASSLRSRGNTGELFF
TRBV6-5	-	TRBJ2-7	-	TGTGCCAGCAGTTTCGAGGGTAGCTCCTACGAGCAGTACTTC	CASSFEGSSYEQYF
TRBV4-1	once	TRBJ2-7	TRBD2	TGCGCCAGCAGCCAAGGGCAAAATAGCGGGACCTACGAGCAGTACTTC	CASSQGQNSGTYEQYF
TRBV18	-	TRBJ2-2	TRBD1	TGTGCCAGCTCACCACTGGGCAGGGGGCTAGCCACCGGGGAGCTGTTTTTT	CASSPLGRGLATGELFF
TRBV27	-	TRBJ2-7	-	TGTGCCAGCAGCACTCTAACAGACTACGAGCAGTACTTC	CASSTLTDYEQYF
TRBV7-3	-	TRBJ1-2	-	TGTGCCAGCAGCTTAACCAGGGAGGGAGGCTACACCTTC	CASSLTREGGYTF
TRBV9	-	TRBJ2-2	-	TGTGCCAGCAGCCCGAGGGGACACCCACAAAACACCGGGGAGCTGTTTTTT	CASSPRGHPQNTGELFF
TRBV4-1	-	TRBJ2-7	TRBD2	TGCGCCAGCAGCCAAGCCGGGACTAGCGGGGGGTGGGCGTACTTC	CASSQAGTSGGWAYF
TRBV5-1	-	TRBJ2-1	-	TGCGCCAGCAGCTTGGACAGGGACAATGAGCAGTTCTTC	CASSLDRDNEQFF
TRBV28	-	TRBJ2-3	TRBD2	TGTGCCAGCAGTTTATACCCGACGGGACTAGCGGGCACAGATACGCAGTATTTT	CASSLYPTGLAGTDTQYF
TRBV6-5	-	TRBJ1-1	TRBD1	TGTGCCAGCAGGCCCGGGACAGGGTTGGCTGAAGCTTTCTTT	CASRPGTGLAEAFF
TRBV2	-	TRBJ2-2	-	TGTGCCAGCAACCGGGACACTTCCAACACCGGGGAGCTGTTTTTT	CASNRDTSNTGELFF
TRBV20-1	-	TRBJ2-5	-	TGCAGTGCTAGCGGAGGGAAGACCCAGTACTTC	CSASGGKTQYF
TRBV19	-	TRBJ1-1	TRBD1	TGTGCCAGTAGTATGGGGACAGGAGACACTGAAGCTTTCTTT	CASSMGTGDTEAFF
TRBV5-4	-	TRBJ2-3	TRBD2	TGTGCCAGCAGTTTCGGACTAGCGGATAGCACAGATACGCAGTATTTT	CASSFGLADSTDTQYF
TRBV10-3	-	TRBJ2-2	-	TGTGCCATCAGTGGAGTAAACACCGGGGAGCTGTTTTTT	CAISGVNTGELFF
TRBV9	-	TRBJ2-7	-	TGTGCCAGCAGCGCCTTTCTTAACTCCTACGAGCAGTACTTC	CASSAFLNSYEQYF
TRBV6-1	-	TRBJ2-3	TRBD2	TGTGCCAGCAGTGAAGCAGCGGGAGGGACAGATACGCAGTATTTT	CASSEAAGGTDTQYF
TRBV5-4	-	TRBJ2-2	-	TGTGCCAGCAGCTTGTACAGTTATGCCGGGGAGCTGTTTTTT	CASSLYSYAGELFF
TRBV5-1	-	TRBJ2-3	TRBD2	TGCGCCAGCGGGACTAGCGGGAGGTCAGATACGCAGTATTTT	CASGTSGRSDTQYF
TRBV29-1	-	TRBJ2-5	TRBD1	TGCAGCGTTGAGTCTACAGGGGTAGAGACCCAGTACTTC	CSVESTGVETQYF
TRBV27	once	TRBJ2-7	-	TGTGCCAGCAGTTCATTTCCCCCCTACGAGCAGTACTTC	CASSSFPPYEQYF
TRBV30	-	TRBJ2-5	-	TGTGCCTGGAGTGCCTCTGCCGCGGAGACCCAGTACTTC	CAWSASAAETQYF
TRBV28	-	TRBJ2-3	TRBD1	TGTGCCAGCAGTTTAGGGACAGGGATAACAGATACGCAGTATTTT	CASSLGTGITDTQYF
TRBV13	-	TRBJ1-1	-	TGTGCCAGCACCATCCGTGAGGGTACTGAAGCTTTCTTT	CASTIREGTEAFF
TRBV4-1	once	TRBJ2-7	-	TGCGCCAGCAGCCAAGATGCCCCTACCTCAGGGTCCGAGCAGTACTTC	CASSQDAPTSGSEQYF
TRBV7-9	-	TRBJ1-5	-	TGTGCCAGCAGCTTTTCGAATCAGCCCCAGCATTTT	CASSFSNQPQHF
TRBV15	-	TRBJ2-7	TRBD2	TGTGCCACCAGCGGAACCGGGACTAGCGGGAGAACCTACGAGCAGTACTTC	CATSGTGTSGRTYEQYF
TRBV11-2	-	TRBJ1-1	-	TGTGCCAGCAGCGCCCAGTTGAACACTGAAGCTTTCTTT	CASSAQLNTEAFF
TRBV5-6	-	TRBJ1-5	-	TGTGCCAGCAGCTTGGGGGCAGGGACAAATCAGCCCCAGCATTTT	CASSLGAGTNQPQHF
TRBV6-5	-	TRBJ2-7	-	TGTGCCAGCAGAACACAGGTATACTCCTACGAGCAGTACTTC	CASRTQVYSYEQYF
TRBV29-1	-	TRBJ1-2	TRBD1	TGCAGCGCTGCCCTCGGGACAGACCCGGGCTACCTCTATGGCTACACCTTC	CSAALGTDPGYLYGYTF
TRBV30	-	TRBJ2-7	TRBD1	TGTGCCTGGAGTGGACAGGGCTACGAGCAGTACTTC	CAWSGQGYEQYF
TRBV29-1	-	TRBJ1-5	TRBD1	TGCAGCGCCTGGGACAGGGGAAGCAATCAGCCCCAGCATTTT	CSAWDRGSNQPQHF
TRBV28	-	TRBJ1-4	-	TGTGCCAGCAGTTTGGGTGGACAGTATAATGAAAAACTGTTTTTT	CASSLGGQYNEKLFF
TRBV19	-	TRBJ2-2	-	TGTGCCAGTAGTATCGAGGTCACCGGGGAGCTGTTTTTT	CASSIEVTGELFF
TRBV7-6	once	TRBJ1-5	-	TGTGCCAGCAGCTCCGCCCGAGATCAGCCCCAGCATTTT	CASSSARDQPQHF
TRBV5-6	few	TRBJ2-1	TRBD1	TGTGCCAGCAGCTTGGGGGGACAGTTTACTTACAATGAGCAGTTCTTC	CASSLGGQFTYNEQFF
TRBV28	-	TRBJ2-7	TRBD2	TGTGCCAGCAGTCCTAGCGGGAGCTCGGCCTACGAGCAGTACTTC	CASSPSGSSAYEQYF
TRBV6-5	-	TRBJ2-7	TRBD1	TGTGCCAGCAGTTACGGCCAGGGGGCTGTTTACGAGCAGTACTTC	CASSYGQGAVYEQYF
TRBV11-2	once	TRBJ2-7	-	TGTGCCAGCAGCTTAGGAGGACACGCTTCCTACGAGCAGTACTTC	CASSLGGHASYEQYF